The 27 T cell receptor beta chains in this list originate from one sample, sequenced in a study of vaccination and CD4 T cells after COVID-19. Indicated time point: late sampling 161 to 241 days after vaccination in a few convalescent patients. The treatment here: approximately 9-day PBMC culture with coronavirus spike peptide pools or control peptides (ViraFEST assay). With the Oncomine TCR Beta short-read assay, DNA from cultured CD4+ T cells was sequenced. One entry per CDR3 protein, called by TCRdb with MiXCR from the PCR reads. The sample includes fewer than 25,000 distinct CDR3 sequences, less than 40% seen only once; the top ten take 2.6%. No antigen is known for these receptors. The source was CD4+ T cells from blood, cultured in vitro, collected about 7 months after SARS-CoV-2 vaccination. These receptors were obtained from a human donor who had recovered from COVID-19.

The V and J genes are TRBV6-1 and TRBJ2-7; D may be TRBD1 (6 bases). CDR3 length: 12 residues. V was cut by 8 bases and J by 5 bases, with 13 bases left in between. The germline V gene encodes CDR1 MNHNS and CDR2 SASEGT. CDR3 sequence reads: CASRAGAHEQYF. CDR3 sequence (DNA): TGTGCCAGCCGGGCAGGGGCGCACGAGCAGTACTTC.

In this sample, this clonotype turned up a few times. CDR3 sequence: CASSEKQGTNDPYEQYF. CDR3 nucleotides: TGTGCCAGCAGTGAAAAACAGGGGACTAACGATCCCTACGAGCAGTACTTC. The chain has TRBV28 and TRBJ2-7, with D perhaps being TRBD1 or TRBD2 (7 bases each). The CDR3 loop spans 17 amino acids. V lost 5 bases to trimming and J lost 2 bases, with 22 bases between them. CDR1 is MDHEN, CDR2 SYDVKM, per germline.

V is TRBV19 and J is TRBJ2-5; TRBD2 might be the D (5 bases). The CDR3 has 13 amino acids. Trimming took 6 bases from V and 3 from J, leaving 11 bases between them. CDR1 and CDR2 from the germline V gene are LNHDA and SQIVND (reference sequence). DNA for the CDR3: TGTGCCAGTAGCGGGTCGGGGAAAGAGACCCAGTACTTC. Its translation: CASSGSGKETQYF. The variable domain in full, completed from reference TRBV19 and TRBJ2-5, reads DGGITQSPKYLFRKEGQNVTLSCEQNLNHDAMYWYRQDPGQGLRLIYYSQIVNDFQKGDIAEGYSVSREKKESFPLTVTSAQKNPTAFYLCASSGSGKETQYFGPGTRLLVL.

The genes are TRBV2 and TRBJ1-1; D remains ambiguous. The CDR3 spans 14 residues. Germline assignment: CDR1 SNHLY and CDR2 FYNNEI. Trimming pared 2 bases from V and 3 bases from J, leaving 10 bases between. The CDR3 sequence: CASSEYQSDTEAFF. CDR3 nucleotide sequence: TGTGCCAGCAGTGAATATCAGTCGGACACTGAAGCTTTCTTT.

The chain joins TRBV15 to TRBJ2-3; D is unresolved. The germline V and J ends were trimmed by 4 bases and 2 bases, with 19 bases remaining between them. This CDR3 has 17 residues. Germline CDR1 and CDR2: LNHNV and YYDKDF (reference sequence). Here the CDR3 reads CATSTRVGAHPTDTQYF. For the CDR3, the DNA is TGTGCCACCAGCACTCGAGTAGGAGCCCATCCCACAGATACGCAGTATTTT.

This chain connects TRBV4-2 to TRBJ2-3; D remains ambiguous. The germline V gene has CDR1 LGHNA and CDR2 YNFKEQ. The CDR3 covers 14 residues. V was trimmed by 0 bases and J by 4 bases, leaving 8 bases between them. CDR3 in amino acids: CASSQDSTSDTQYF. DNA for the CDR3: TGTGCCAGCAGCCAAGATTCAACTTCAGATACGCAGTATTTT.

This clonotype has more than one count but fewer than ten. J is TRBJ1-6 and V is TRBV28; 10 bases are a match to TRBD1. Germline V gene data show CDR1 as MDHEN and CDR2 as SYDVKM. After removal of 6 bases from V and 7 bases from J, the junction contained 3 bases not matched to a gene. This CDR3 is 14 amino acids long. The CDR3 protein is CASRAGQGNSPLHF. The CDR3 bases are TGTGCCAGCAGGGCGGGACAGGGGAATTCACCCCTCCACTTT.

The CDR3 DNA is TGTGCCAGCAGCTTCAGGGGACAGGAGTATCAGCCCCAGCATTTT. Amino acid sequence: CASSFRGQEYQPQHF. V usage is TRBV5-5 and J usage is TRBJ1-5; TRBD1 aligns across 8 bases. Trimming cost V 2 bases and J 5 bases; bases outside gene matches: 6. Germline V gene sequence: CDR1 SGHKS, CDR2 YYEKEE (reference sequence). This CDR3 is built from 15 residues.

This clonotype has a handful of counts. The chain links TRBV7-8 to TRBJ2-7; D uncertain. CDR3 length equals 15 residues. The V gene's germline CDR1 is SGHVS and CDR2 FQNEAQ. V lost 5 bases, J lost 0 bases, and 14 bases lay in between. The DNA for the CDR3 is TGTGCCAGCAGCAATCCGGGCCCGTACTCCTACGAGCAGTACTTC. It translates to CASSNPGPYSYEQYF.

Only a few counts were recorded for this clonotype. CDR3 DNA: TGTGCCAGTAGCACCGGGACTAGGGGCGAGCAGTACTTC. It is translated as CASSTGTRGEQYF. This sequence joins TRBV19 and TRBJ2-7; 8 bases agree with TRBD2. The CDR3 is 13 residues long. The germline V gene encodes CDR1 LNHDA and CDR2 SQIVND (reference sequence). The junction had 7 bases not matched to a gene; V was cut back by 6 bases and J by 6 bases.

The chain couples TRBV19 to TRBJ2-1, with D perhaps matching TRBD1 or TRBD2 (5 bases each). The ends were cut back, 6 bases at V and 5 bases at J, with 23 bases in the middle. Germline V gene data show CDR1 as LNHDA and CDR2 as SQIVND (reference sequence). This CDR3 has 17 amino acids. CDR3: CASSHTQGPLSDNEQFF. CDR3 nucleotide sequence: TGTGCCAGTAGCCACACTCAGGGACCCTTGTCTGACAATGAGCAGTTCTTC.

The V and J genes are TRBV28 and TRBJ2-7, with TRBD2 matching 8 bases. Germline assignment: CDR1 MDHEN and CDR2 SYDVKM. The CDR3 consists of 13 residues. The J segment lost 2 bases and the V segment lost 8 bases, leaving 5 bases of the junction unmatched. CDR3 in DNA: TGTGCCAGCTCCGGGGGGGCCCCCTACGAGCAGTACTTC. Translating it yields CASSGGAPYEQYF.

The chain is built from TRBV20-1 and TRBJ2-3; unclear D gene. Germline V lookup: CDR1 DFQATT, CDR2 SNEGSKA (reference sequence). The CDR3 runs to 10 residues. V lost 6 bases, J lost 11 bases, and 12 bases lay in between. The CDR3 nucleotides read TGCAGTGCCCAGAATCTTGGGCAGTATTTT. Residues: CSAQNLGQYF.

The CDR3 sequence is CSASHTSGYTGELFF. CDR3 sequence (DNA): TGCAGTGCTAGTCATACTAGCGGGTACACCGGGGAGCTGTTTTTT. This chain links TRBV20-1 with TRBJ2-2, with 9 nucleotides matching TRBD2. The V gene's germline CDR1 is DFQATT and CDR2 SNEGSKA (reference sequence). CDR3 length: 15 amino acids. V dropped 3 bases and J dropped 3; count of bases not matched to a gene: 5.

The rearrangement links TRBV7-9 to TRBJ2-1; TRBD2 might be the D (6 bases). CDR3 size: 15 residues. Trimming removed 7 bases from V and 0 bases from J, with 13 bases in between. CDR1 is SEHNR and CDR2 is FQNEAQ in the germline V gene (reference sequence). The CDR3 DNA follows: TGTGCCAGCATCAGGAGGGATAGCTCCTACAATGAGCAGTTCTTC. Protein product: CASIRRDSSYNEQFF. Combining the CDR3 with reference TRBV7-9 and TRBJ2-1 gives the whole variable domain DTGVSQNPRHKITKRGQNVTFRCDPISEHNRLYWYRQTLGQGPEFLTYFQNEAQLEKSRLLSDRFSAERPKGSFSTLEIQRTEQGDSAMYLCASIRRDSSYNEQFFGPGTRLTVL.

The chain couples TRBV20-1 to TRBJ2-7; no definite D call. The V end lost 1 base, the J end lost 2 bases, and 3 bases lay between the germline ends. The germline CDR1 and CDR2 sequences are DFQATT and SNEGSKA (reference sequence). The CDR3 contains 11 residues. The CDR3: CSARAAYEQYF. The CDR3 DNA follows: TGCAGTGCTAGAGCGGCCTACGAGCAGTACTTC.

The V and J genes are TRBV7-9 and TRBJ2-1; 11 nucleotides line up with TRBD2. V shed 5 bases and J 5 bases; nucleotides not matched to a gene: 5. Germline values: CDR1 SEHNR, CDR2 FQNEAQ (reference sequence). This CDR3 is built from 15 residues. In nucleotides, the CDR3 is TGTGCCAGCAGCCTTACTAGCGGGGGAAACAATGAGCAGTTCTTC. Protein: CASSLTSGGNNEQFF.

The chain joins TRBV18 to TRBJ1-2; perhaps TRBD1 as D (6 bases). Germline V gene lookup returns CDR1 KGHSH and CDR2 LQKENI. V lost 6 bases, J lost 4 bases, and 12 bases lay in between. The CDR3 runs 13 residues. DNA of the CDR3: TGTGCCAGCTCGCCTGACAGGCGCTATGGCTACACCTTC. Protein sequence: CASSPDRRYGYTF.

This clonotype occurred a few times. The chain has TRBV28 and TRBJ1-6; D is ambiguous. The germline gives CDR1 MDHEN, CDR2 SYDVKM. V dropped 5 bases and J dropped 9 bases, with 8 bases sitting between them. CDR3 length: 12 amino acids. In DNA, the CDR3 is TGTGCCAGCAGTCCTGCTGTTTCACCCCTCCACTTT. This encodes CASSPAVSPLHF.

This clonotype was detected once. The chain uses TRBV7-3 and TRBJ2-1, with unresolved D. Germline V CDR1 and CDR2: SGHTA, FQGTGA. This CDR3 region has 14 residues. Trimming took 5 bases from V and 6 from J, leaving 14 bases between them. CDR3 nucleotide sequence: TGTGCCAGCAGCCCTACCCCCGGTTCCAATGAGCAGTTCTTC. Translating it yields CASSPTPGSNEQFF.

This clonotype was seen more than once but under ten times. The chain carries TRBV20-1 and TRBJ2-5; no clear D gene. The CDR3 spans 11 residues. Trimming cost V 0 bases and J 5 bases, with 4 bases left between them. Germline CDR1 is DFQATT and CDR2 is SNEGSKA (reference sequence). The CDR3 loop reads CSARDFETQYF. In nucleotides, the CDR3 is TGCAGTGCTAGAGATTTTGAGACCCAGTACTTC.

The chain recombines TRBV7-2 with TRBJ1-6; D gene ambiguous. Germline lookup yields CDR1 SGHTA and CDR2 FQGNSA. The V gene lost 6 bases and the J gene lost 7 bases, with 16 bases spanning the gap. This CDR3 has 15 amino acids. The CDR3 loop reads CASRLVSSRNSPLHF. CDR3 coding DNA: TGTGCCAGCAGACTCGTCTCCTCAAGGAATTCACCCCTCCACTTT.

CDR3 sequence reads: CASSIQARTSSGQPQHF. CDR3 DNA sequence: TGTGCCAGTAGTATCCAAGCCAGGACCTCATCGGGCCAGCCCCAGCATTTT. This chain links TRBV19 with TRBJ1-5; no clear D. CDR1 and CDR2 (germline): LNHDA, SQIVND (reference sequence). This CDR3 has 17 residues. The V and J ends lost 3 bases and 7 bases respectively, with 22 bases between them.

The rearrangement joins TRBV30 to TRBJ1-6; 12 nucleotides match TRBD1. From germline, CDR1 is GTSNPN and CDR2 SVGIG (reference sequence). CDR3 length: 16 residues. V lost 0 bases to trimming and J lost 9 bases; unmatched junction nucleotides: 6. In DNA, the CDR3 is TGTGCCTGGAGTGTACTAGGGGGACAGGGGGCTTCACCCCTCCACTTT. This translates into CAWSVLGGQGASPLHF.

The chain recombines TRBV10-3 with TRBJ2-3, with D perhaps TRBD1 or TRBD2 (6 bases each). Germline CDR1 and CDR2: ENHRY and SYGVKD. This CDR3 comprises 14 residues. V lost 6 bases, J lost 7 bases, and 17 bases lay in between. The CDR3 here is CAIRVLKGGHTQYF. DNA of the CDR3: TGTGCCATCAGGGTTTTAAAGGGGGGCCATACGCAGTATTTT.

The table lists this clonotype with a few counts. An end of the junction differs from the germline gene, which may be a read error. This chain uses TRBV6-2 or TRBV6-3 with TRBJ2-1, with 8 bases aligning to TRBD2. The CDR3 runs to 12 residues. Per germline, CDR1 MNHEY and CDR2 SVGEGT. CDR3 region: CASQAERTSYPF. The CDR3 coding sequence is TGTGCCAGCCAAGCTGAGAGGACTAGCTACCCCTTC.

The V call is TRBV6-2 or TRBV6-3, the J call TRBJ2-3, with TRBD2 identical over 7 bases. The germline V gene has CDR1 MNHEY and CDR2 SVGEGT. J gave up 4 bases and V 2 bases, and 6 bases lay outside the gene matches. This CDR3 is built from 15 residues. CDR3 in amino acids: CASSYPWEGADTQYF. The CDR3 region has the DNA TGTGCCAGCAGTTACCCGTGGGAGGGAGCAGATACGCAGTATTTT.